The sequence of this TCR beta chain was determined in a study of blood T cell repertoires in COVID-19. Study information: Acute-phase and convalescent COVID-19 samples originated in the United States, Italy and Spain. PBMCs, B-cell-depleted T cells, or T cells were the source of the cDNA or gDNA that made up the material.

Under the authors' procedure: Cell counts per sample came from amplifying reference gene primers. Sequencing was performed with immunoSEQ multiplex PCR; in TCRdb, only in-frame clones are kept and a portion is missing. V and J calls and clone size are as listed in that table; D and trimming were resolved from the DNA. The sample lists about 200,000 clones; 87% were seen once. The CDR3 consists of 16 residues. Germline V gives CDR1 SGHVS, CDR2 FQNEAQ. Unmatched junction bases numbered 5, after V lost 2 bases and J lost 2 bases. The source material was peripheral blood. This TCR came from a man aged 60 to 69 with active or convalescent COVID-19. This chain links TRBV7-8 with TRBJ2-3; the match to TRBD2 covers 9 bases. CDR3 DNA: TGTGCCAGCAGCTTACAAGGGACTAGCCCCACAGATACGCAGTATTTT. Protein sequence: CASSLQGTSPTDTQYF. Supplemented by reference TRBV7-8 and TRBJ2-3, the full variable domain reads GAGVSQSPRYKVAKRGQDVALRCDPISGHVSLFWYQQALGQGPEFLTYFQNEAQLDKSGLPSDRFFAERPEGSVSTLKIQRTQQEDSAVYLCASSLQGTSPTDTQYFGPGTRLTVL.